A single sample gave rise to the 5 T cell receptor beta chains below, sequenced in a study of blood T cell repertoires in COVID-19. Sequencing used immunoSEQ multiplex PCR; TCRdb keeps in-frame clones, though not all of them. Altogether approximately 160,000 clones are present, over 80% being singletons, with the ten largest covering around 10%. The source material was peripheral blood. Receptors were obtained from an elderly woman with active or convalescent COVID-19.

The chain is built from TRBV4-1 and TRBJ2-7, with D possibly TRBD2 on 6 matching bases. Germline CDR1 reads MGHRA; CDR2 reads YSYEKL. Trimming pared 0 bases from V and 1 base from J, leaving 16 bases between. There are 17 residues in the CDR3. CDR3: CASSQEARGIGSYEQYF. CDR3 bases: TGCGCCAGCAGCCAAGAAGCGCGGGGCATTGGGTCCTACGAGCAGTACTTC.

V is TRBV7-2 and J is TRBJ1-2, with D possibly matching TRBD1 (5 bases). The V gene's germline CDR1 is SGHTA and CDR2 FQGNSA. V was cut by 2 bases and J by 2 bases, with 9 bases left in between. The CDR3 contains 14 residues. The CDR3 nucleotides read TGTGCCAGCAGCTTATCGACAGTCAACTATGGCTACACCTTC. Amino acid sequence: CASSLSTVNYGYTF.

This clone appeared once. The chain couples TRBV7-2 to TRBJ2-1; 12 bases map to TRBD2. The CDR3 runs 18 residues. V lost 5 bases and J lost 1; bases outside the gene matches: 9. Germline V gene lookup returns CDR1 SGHTA and CDR2 FQGNSA. CDR3 residues: CASSLTPSGGGSYNEQFF. The CDR3 nucleotides read TGTGCCAGCAGCCTTACCCCTAGCGGGGGGGGGTCCTACAATGAGCAGTTCTTC.

This chain uses TRBV7-9 with TRBJ1-2, with a weak D call TRBD1 (6 bases). Germline CDR1 and CDR2: SEHNR and FQNEAQ (reference sequence). The CDR3 has 15 residues. Deletions cut 7 bases from V and 8 bases from J, with 23 bases between. The CDR3 DNA sequence: TGTGCCAGCATCCCCCCGGGGGGGACCGGGGGCGGCTACACCTTC. The encoded protein is CASIPPGGTGGGYTF. Looking up the rest from reference TRBV7-9 and TRBJ1-2 gives the full variable domain: DTGVSQNPRHKITKRGQNVTFRCDPISEHNRLYWYRQTLGQGPEFLTYFQNEAQLEKSRLLSDRFSAERPKGSFSTLEIQRTEQGDSAMYLCASIPPGGTGGGYTFGSGTRLTVV.

This clone was detected only a few times. The sample carries other DNA sequences with the same CDR3. The J gene is TRBJ1-1, the V gene TRBV4-3; a possible D gene is TRBD1 (5 bases). Germline V gives CDR1 LGHNA, CDR2 YSLEER. Trimming left V 0 bases short and J 4 bases short, with 6 bases between. CDR3 size: 13 residues. This chain's CDR3 is CASSQDRGTEAFF. The CDR3 DNA follows: TGCGCCAGCAGCCAAGATAGGGGCACTGAAGCTTTCTTT.